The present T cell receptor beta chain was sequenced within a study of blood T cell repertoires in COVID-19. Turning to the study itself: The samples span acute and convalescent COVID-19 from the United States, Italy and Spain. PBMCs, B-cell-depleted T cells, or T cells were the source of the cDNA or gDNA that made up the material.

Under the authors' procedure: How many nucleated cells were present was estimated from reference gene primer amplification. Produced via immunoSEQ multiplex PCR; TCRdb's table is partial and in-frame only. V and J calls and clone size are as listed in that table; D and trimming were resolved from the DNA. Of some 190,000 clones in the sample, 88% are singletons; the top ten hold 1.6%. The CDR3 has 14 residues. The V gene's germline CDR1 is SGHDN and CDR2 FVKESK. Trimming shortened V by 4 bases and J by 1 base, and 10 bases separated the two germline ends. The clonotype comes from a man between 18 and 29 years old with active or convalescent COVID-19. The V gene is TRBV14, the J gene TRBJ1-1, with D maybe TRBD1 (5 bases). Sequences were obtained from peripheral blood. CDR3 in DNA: TGTGCCAGCAGCCCCACGACAGCGAACACTGAAGCTTTCTTT. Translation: CASSPTTANTEAFF.